Sequencing of this T cell receptor (beta chain) was carried out in a study of post-analysis software for immune sequencing data. Study findings and constraints: Included in a set of about 5 TRBV segments more frequent in patients than controls were TRBV5-6, TRBV5-1 and TRBV20-1. Normalized Chao1 diversity was significantly reduced in patients versus controls.

This CDR3 comprises 13 residues. The V and J ends lost 9 bases and 4 bases, in that order; junction bases with no gene match: 8. CDR1 is MGHDK, CDR2 SYGVNS, per germline. cDNA libraries for TCR beta contained unique molecular identifiers. TCRdb reprocessed the PCR reads with MiXCR, giving one entry per CDR3 protein. Among around 700,000 distinct CDR3 sequences listed, more than 50% were seen once. This clonotype has a single count. As yet, its antigen is unknown. This TCR was sampled from a girl aged 2-10 years with multiple sclerosis. Specimen: blood. The chain employs TRBV25-1 and TRBJ1-2; TRBD1 matches 7 bases. CDR3 sequence: CASAPGQSYGYTF. The DNA for the CDR3 is TGTGCCAGTGCTCCGGGACAGAGCTATGGCTACACCTTC.